Sequencing of this T cell receptor beta chain was carried out in a study of CD8 T cells in Susac syndrome. Of note for this clonotype: Its antigen is as yet unknown.

An amount of RNA that ranged from 0.5 to 1 ug was reverse transcribed with random hexamers. A multiplex approach, immunoSEQ multiplex PCR, amplified TCR beta CDR3 across 54 Vbeta and 13 Jbeta. TCRdb re-called the immunoSEQ multiplex PCR reads through MiXCR, storing one row per CDR3 protein. The repertoire holds under 200,000 distinct CDR3 sequences, with 85% to 95% as singletons. Study-wide results and caveats: The relatively small number of individuals in the TCR sequencing and HLA analysis was acknowledged by the study.

CDR3 length: 16 residues. V shed 0 bases and J shed 4 bases, with 11 bases lying between them. Germline V lookup: CDR1 SGHRS, CDR2 YFSETQ. Sequenced input: CD4+ T cells from PBMCs. The chain recombines TRBV5-1 with TRBJ1-6, with D unclear. The receptor was derived from a human donor in good health. CDR3 loop: CASSLDRAIYNSPLHF. CDR3 DNA: TGCGCCAGCAGCTTGGACAGAGCCATTTATAATTCACCCCTCCACTTT.